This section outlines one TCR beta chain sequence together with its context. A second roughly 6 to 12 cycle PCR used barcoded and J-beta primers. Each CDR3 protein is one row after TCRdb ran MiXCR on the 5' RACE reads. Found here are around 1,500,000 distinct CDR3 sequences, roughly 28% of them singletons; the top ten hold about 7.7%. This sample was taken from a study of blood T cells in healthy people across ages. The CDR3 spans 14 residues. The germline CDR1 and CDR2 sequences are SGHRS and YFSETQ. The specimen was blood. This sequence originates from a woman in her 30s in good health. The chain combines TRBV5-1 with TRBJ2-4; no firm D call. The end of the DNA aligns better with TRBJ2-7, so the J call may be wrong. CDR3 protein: CASSWLQSSDEQYF. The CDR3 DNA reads TGCGCCAGCAGCTGGTTGCAGTCGAGTGACGAGCAGTACTTC.